The rows below give T cell receptor beta chains drawn from one sample of a study of CD8+ T cells in alopecia areata. The assay was immunoSEQ multiplex PCR, and TCRdb's table has in-frame clones only and misses some. The table includes 11,000 or so clones, 60% to 65% detected once. The sample consisted of skin. These receptor sequences come from a human donor with alopecia areata. Both conserved end residues are part of each CDR3. A D gene is named only where the DNA matches it firmly. Size values are once, few and many counts, or a class for expanded clones, and some rows have none.

clone_size cdr3_length j_call v_call d_call cdr3_aa cdr3_nt
. 14 TRBJ1-2 TRBV7-9 . CASSLSSETGGYTF TGTGCCAGCAGCTTGAGTTCCGAAACAGGAGGCTACACCTTC
. 13 TRBJ2-2 TRBV10-2 TRBD1 CASKTGSTGELFF TGCGCCAGCAAGACAGGGAGCACCGGGGAGCTGTTTTTT
hyperexpanded 16 TRBJ1-1 TRBV4-1 TRBD1 CASSQDIDRGNTEAFF TGCGCCAGCAGCCAAGATATTGACAGGGGGAACACTGAAGCTTTCTTT
. 12 TRBJ2-1 TRBV27 TRBD2 CASSWTGGGQFF TGTGCCAGCAGTTGGACGGGGGGAGGGCAGTTCTTC
. 11 TRBJ2-1 TRBV28 . CASSRHNEQFF TGTGCCAGCAGTAGACACAATGAGCAGTTCTTC
. 15 TRBJ1-1 TRBV14 . CASSQLSVMNTEAFF TGTGCCAGCAGCCAATTATCGGTCATGAACACTGAAGCTTTCTTT
few 16 TRBJ2-7 TRBV4-1 . CASSRGGGAASYEQYF TGCGCCAGCAGCAGAGGGGGCGGGGCAGCCTCCTACGAGCAGTACTTC
. 16 TRBJ2-1 TRBV7-2 TRBD2 CASSRGLARDMDEQFF TGTGCCAGCAGCCGTGGACTAGCGAGAGATATGGATGAGCAGTTCTTC
. 16 TRBJ1-2 TRBV4-1 . CASSQVFSQSNYGYTF TGCGCCAGCAGCCAAGTTTTTTCCCAGTCTAACTATGGCTACACCTTC
. 13 TRBJ2-1 TRBV27 TRBD2 CASSSGTRNEQFF TGTGCCAGCAGTAGCGGGACTCGTAATGAGCAGTTCTTC
. 17 TRBJ2-3 TRBV7-2 TRBD2 CASSSSLLAGRTDTQYF TGTGCCAGCAGCTCCAGCCTCCTAGCGGGGAGGACAGATACGCAGTATTTT
few 14 TRBJ2-6 TRBV18 TRBD1 CASSTGSGANVLTF TGTGCCAGCTCGACAGGGTCTGGGGCCAACGTCCTGACTTTC